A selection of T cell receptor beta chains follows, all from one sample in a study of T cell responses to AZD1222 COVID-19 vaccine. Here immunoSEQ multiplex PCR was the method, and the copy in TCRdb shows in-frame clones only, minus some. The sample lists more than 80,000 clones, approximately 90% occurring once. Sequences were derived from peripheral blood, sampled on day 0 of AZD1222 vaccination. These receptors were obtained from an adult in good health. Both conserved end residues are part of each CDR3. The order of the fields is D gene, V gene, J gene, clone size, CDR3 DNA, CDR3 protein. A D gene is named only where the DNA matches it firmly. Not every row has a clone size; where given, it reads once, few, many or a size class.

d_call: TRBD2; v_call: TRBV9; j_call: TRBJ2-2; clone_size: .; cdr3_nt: TGTGCCAGCAGCGTAGTTCAAGCGGGGGGAACCGGGGAGCTGTTTTTT; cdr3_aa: CASSVVQAGGTGELFF
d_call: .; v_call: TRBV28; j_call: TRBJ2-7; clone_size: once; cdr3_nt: TGTGCCAGCAGTCCCCCCCAAGGGTGGGCCTACGAGCAGTACTTC; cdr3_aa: CASSPPQGWAYEQYF
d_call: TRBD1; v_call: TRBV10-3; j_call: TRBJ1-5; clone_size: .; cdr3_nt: TGTGCCATCAGTGAGTCGGATCGACAGGGCTATCAGCCCCAGCATTTT; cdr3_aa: CAISESDRQGYQPQHF
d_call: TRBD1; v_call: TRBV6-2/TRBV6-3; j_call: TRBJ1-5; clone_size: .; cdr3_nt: TGTGCCAGCAGTTACCTCGAGACAGGGGTTCAGCCCCAGCATTTT; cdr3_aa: CASSYLETGVQPQHF
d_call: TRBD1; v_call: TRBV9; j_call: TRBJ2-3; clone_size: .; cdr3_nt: TGTGCCAGCAGCGTCGGACAGGGGGTCCATACGCAGTATTTT; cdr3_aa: CASSVGQGVHTQYF
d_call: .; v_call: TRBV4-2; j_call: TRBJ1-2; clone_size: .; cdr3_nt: TGTGCCAGCAGCCAAGCAGGGAGTCACTATGGCTACACCTTC; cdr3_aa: CASSQAGSHYGYTF
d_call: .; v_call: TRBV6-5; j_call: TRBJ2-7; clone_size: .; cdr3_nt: TGTGCCAGCAGAAACAACGTTTACGAGCAGTACTTC; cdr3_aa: CASRNNVYEQYF
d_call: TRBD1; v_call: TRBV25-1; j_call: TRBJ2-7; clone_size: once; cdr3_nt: TGTGCCACGAAGGACAGGGAGACCTACGAGCAGTACTTC; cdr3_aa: CATKDRETYEQYF
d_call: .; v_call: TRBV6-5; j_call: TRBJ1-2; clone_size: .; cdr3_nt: TGTGCCAGCAGTTCAAACGCGGGCTACACCTTC; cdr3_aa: CASSSNAGYTF
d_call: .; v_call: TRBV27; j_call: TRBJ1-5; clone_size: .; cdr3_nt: TGTGCCAGCAGTCCGCAGGGTGTTCAGCCCCAGCATTTT; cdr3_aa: CASSPQGVQPQHF
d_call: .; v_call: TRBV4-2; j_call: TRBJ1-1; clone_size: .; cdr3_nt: TGTGCCAGCAGCCAAGGGGACCAGAACACTGAAGCTTTCTTT; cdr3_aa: CASSQGDQNTEAFF
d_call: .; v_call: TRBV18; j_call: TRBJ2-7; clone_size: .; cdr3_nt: TGTGCCAGCTCACCACCCATCAGAGACGAGCAGTACTTC; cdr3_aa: CASSPPIRDEQYF
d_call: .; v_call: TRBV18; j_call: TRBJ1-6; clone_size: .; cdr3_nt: TGTGCCAGCTCACCACAGGGCCGCGCGAATAATTCACCCCTCCACTTT; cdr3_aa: CASSPQGRANNSPLHF
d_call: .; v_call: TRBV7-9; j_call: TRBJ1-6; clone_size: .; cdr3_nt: TGTGCCAGCAGCTTAGAGCCAGGGGTGGCCCTCCACTTT; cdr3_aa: CASSLEPGVALHF
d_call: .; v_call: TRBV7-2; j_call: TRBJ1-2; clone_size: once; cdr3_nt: TGTGCCAGCAGCGCGTCAGGGAACAGCTATGGCTACACCTTC; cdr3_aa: CASSASGNSYGYTF
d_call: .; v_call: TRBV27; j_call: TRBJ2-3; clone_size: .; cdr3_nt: TGTGCCAGCAGTTCTACGGGCCTCTCTTTCGGCACAGATACGCAGTATTTT; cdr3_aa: CASSSTGLSFGTDTQYF
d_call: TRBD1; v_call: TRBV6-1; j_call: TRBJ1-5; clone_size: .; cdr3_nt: TGTGCCAGCAGTGACCCAACCAGGACAGGGGGTCAGCCCCAGCATTTT; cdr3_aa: CASSDPTRTGGQPQHF
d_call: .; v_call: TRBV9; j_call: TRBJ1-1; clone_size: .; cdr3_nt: TGTGCCAGCAGCGTACAGGGCCGCACTGAAGCTTTCTTT; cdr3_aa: CASSVQGRTEAFF
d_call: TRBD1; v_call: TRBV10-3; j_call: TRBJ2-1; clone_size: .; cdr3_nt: TGTGCCATCAGCCGACAGGGGTACGGCAATGAGCAGTTCTTC; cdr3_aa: CAISRQGYGNEQFF
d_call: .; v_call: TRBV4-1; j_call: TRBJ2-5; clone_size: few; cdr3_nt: TGCGCCAGCAGCCAACAGGGCCTCCAAGAGACCCAGTACTTC; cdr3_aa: CASSQQGLQETQYF
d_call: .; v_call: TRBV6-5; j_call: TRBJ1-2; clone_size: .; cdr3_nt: TGTGCCAGCACCCTAGGGGGGGGTTACGGCTACACCTTC; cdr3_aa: CASTLGGGYGYTF
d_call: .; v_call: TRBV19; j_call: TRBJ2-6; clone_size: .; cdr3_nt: TGTGCCAGTAGTTCTCTTTACCGGGGCTCTGGGGCCAACGTCCTGACTTTC; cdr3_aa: CASSSLYRGSGANVLTF
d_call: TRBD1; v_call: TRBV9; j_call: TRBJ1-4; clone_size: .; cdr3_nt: TGTGCCAGCAGCGCCAGACAGGGACTATCAACTAATGAAAAACTGTTTTTT; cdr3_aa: CASSARQGLSTNEKLFF
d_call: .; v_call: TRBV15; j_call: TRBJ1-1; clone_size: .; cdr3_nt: TGTGCCACCAGCAGAGACAGGGCGAACACTGAAGCTTTCTTT; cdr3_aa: CATSRDRANTEAFF
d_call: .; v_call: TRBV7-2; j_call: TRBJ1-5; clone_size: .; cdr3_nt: TGTGCCAGCAGCTTATGGTCTGGCCAGCCCCAGCATTTT; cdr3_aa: CASSLWSGQPQHF
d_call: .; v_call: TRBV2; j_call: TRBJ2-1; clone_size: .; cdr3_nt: TGTGCCAGCAGTGAATTGGCCGGGGGATCCTACAATGAGCAGTTCTTC; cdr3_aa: CASSELAGGSYNEQFF